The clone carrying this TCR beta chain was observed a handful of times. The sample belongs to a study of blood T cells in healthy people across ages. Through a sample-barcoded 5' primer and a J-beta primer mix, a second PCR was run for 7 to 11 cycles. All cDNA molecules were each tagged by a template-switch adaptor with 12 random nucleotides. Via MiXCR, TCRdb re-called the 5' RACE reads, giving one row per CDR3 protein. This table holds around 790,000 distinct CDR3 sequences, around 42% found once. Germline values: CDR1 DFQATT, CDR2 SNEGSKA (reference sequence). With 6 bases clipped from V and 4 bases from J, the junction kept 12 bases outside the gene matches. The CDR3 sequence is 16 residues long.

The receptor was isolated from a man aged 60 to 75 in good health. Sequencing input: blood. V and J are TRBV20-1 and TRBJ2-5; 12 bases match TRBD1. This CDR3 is CSATTPGQGAGETQYF. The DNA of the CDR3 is TGCAGTGCCACTACTCCGGGACAGGGGGCAGGAGAGACCCAGTACTTC.